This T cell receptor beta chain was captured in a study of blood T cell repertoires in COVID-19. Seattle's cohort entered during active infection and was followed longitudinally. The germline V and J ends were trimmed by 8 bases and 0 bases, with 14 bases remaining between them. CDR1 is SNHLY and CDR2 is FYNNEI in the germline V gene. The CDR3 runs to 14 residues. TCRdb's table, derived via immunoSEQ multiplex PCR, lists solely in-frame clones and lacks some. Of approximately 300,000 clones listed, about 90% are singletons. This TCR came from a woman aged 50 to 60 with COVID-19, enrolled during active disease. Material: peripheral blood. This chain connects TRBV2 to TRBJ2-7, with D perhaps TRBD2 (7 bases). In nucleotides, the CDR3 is TGTGCCAGCGGGGGGGCGGCGGGCTCCTACGAGCAGTACTTC. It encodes CASGGAAGSYEQYF.